This T cell receptor beta chain was obtained from a study of a mutant IDH1 vaccine in newly diagnosed glioma. Study-wide context: During weeks 1, 3, 5, 7, 11, 15, 19 and 23, patients received eight vaccinations. Either 4-6 weeks after radiotherapy alone or alongside temozolomide, vaccination was begun.

Assay: immunoSEQ multiplex PCR; the TCRdb copy retains only in-frame clones and omits some. This sample has around 26,000 clones, with about four fifths found just once. Study-wide results and limits: Vaccination induced immune responses in around 93% of patients.

Regarding time point: week 23, last vaccination. A single vaccine dose contained 300 ug of mutant IDH1 20-mer peptide, and topical imiquimod was used with it. The donor cohort comprised cases of new WHO grade 3 or 4 IDH1-mutant, ATRX-lost astrocytoma. Per the germline V gene, CDR1 is SGHVS and CDR2 is FNYEAQ. Trimming cost V 4 bases and J 7 bases; bases outside gene matches: 7. This CDR3 contains 15 residues. To note about this clone: Its antigen is as yet unknown.

The sample was PBMCs, taken from a glioma patient whose treatment included an IDH1 peptide vaccine. This receptor was identified in a woman aged 25 to 39 with glioma. This chain joins TRBV7-6 and TRBJ2-1, with 10 bases that match TRBD1. CDR3 nucleotide sequence: TGTGCCAGCAGCTCCAACCTGGACAGGGGGAATGAGCAGTTCTTC. It translates to CASSSNLDRGNEQFF.